This T cell receptor (beta chain) derives from a study of T-cell reconstitution after alpha-beta-depleted transplantation in children. This clonotype was observed at least ten times. It was with unique molecular identifiers that the TCRbeta library was prepared. TCRdb re-called the PCR reads through MiXCR, storing one row per CDR3 protein. The table shows some 600,000 distinct CDR3 sequences, with 15% to 20% occurring only once. The CDR3 is made up of 14 amino acids. Per germline, CDR1 LNHNV and CDR2 YYDKDF (reference sequence). V lost 6 bases and J 3 bases, leaving 13 bases between the germline ends.

The TCR originated in a human donor who donated a stem cell graft to a child with acute myeloid leukemia. The specimen comprised PBMCs from the stem cell graft donor, sampled from the stem cell graft. This rearrangement joins TRBV15 to TRBJ2-3; D ambiguous. The CDR3 here is CATSSASRTDTQYF. The CDR3 DNA is TGTGCCACCAGTTCCGCCTCTAGGACAGATACGCAGTATTTT.